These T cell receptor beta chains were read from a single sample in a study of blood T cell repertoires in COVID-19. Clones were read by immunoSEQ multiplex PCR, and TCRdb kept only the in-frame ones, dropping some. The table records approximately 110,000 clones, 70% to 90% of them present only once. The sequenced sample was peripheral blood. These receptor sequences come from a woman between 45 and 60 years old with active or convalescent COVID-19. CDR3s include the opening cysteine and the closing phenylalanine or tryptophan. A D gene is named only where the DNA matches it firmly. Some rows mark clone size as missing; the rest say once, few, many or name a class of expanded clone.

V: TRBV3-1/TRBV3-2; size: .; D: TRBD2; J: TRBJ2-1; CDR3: CASGSRGGSYNEQFF; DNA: TGTGCCAGCGGTTCCCGCGGGGGCTCCTACAATGAGCAGTTCTTC
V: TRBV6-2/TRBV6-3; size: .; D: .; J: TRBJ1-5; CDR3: CASSSPDSSNQPQHF; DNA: TGTGCCAGCAGTTCCCCGGACAGTAGCAATCAGCCCCAGCATTTT
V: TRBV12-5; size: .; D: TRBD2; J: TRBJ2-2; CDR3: CASGPEFSRLAGVSNTGELFF; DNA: TGTGCTAGTGGTCCCGAATTCTCGAGACTAGCGGGAGTATCGAACACCGGGGAGCTGTTTTTT
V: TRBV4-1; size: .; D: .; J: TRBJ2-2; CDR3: CASSQWAGAWTGELFF; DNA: TGCGCCAGCAGCCAATGGGCTGGGGCCTGGACCGGGGAGCTGTTTTTT
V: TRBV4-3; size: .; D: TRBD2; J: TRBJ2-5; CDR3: CASSQGLAEETQYF; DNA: TGCGCCAGCAGCCAGGGACTAGCGGAAGAGACCCAGTACTTC
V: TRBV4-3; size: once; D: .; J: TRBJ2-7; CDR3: CASSPDAGLYEQYF; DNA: TGCGCCAGCAGCCCTGACGCGGGTTTATACGAGCAGTACTTC
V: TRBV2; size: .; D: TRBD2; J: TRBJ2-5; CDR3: CASSLAGGPGETQYF; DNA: TGTGCCAGCAGTTTAGCGGGAGGGCCGGGAGAGACCCAGTACTTC
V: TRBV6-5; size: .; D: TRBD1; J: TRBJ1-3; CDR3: CASSTGGSGNTIYF; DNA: TGTGCCAGCAGTACAGGGGGTTCTGGAAACACCATATATTTT
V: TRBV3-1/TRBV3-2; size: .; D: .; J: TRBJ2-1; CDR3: CASSQERSNGQFF; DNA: TGTGCCAGCAGCCAAGAGAGATCTAACGGGCAGTTCTTC
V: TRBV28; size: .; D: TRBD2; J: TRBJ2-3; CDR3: CASRPTSGRAGGTDTQYF; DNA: TGTGCCAGCAGGCCTACTAGCGGGAGGGCCGGGGGCACAGATACGCAGTATTTT
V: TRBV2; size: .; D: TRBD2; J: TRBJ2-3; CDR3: CASRRLAGVGTDTQYF; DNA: TGTGCCAGCAGACGACTAGCGGGAGTGGGGACAGATACGCAGTATTTT
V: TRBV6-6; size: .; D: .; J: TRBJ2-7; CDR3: CASSSEKRGLREQYF; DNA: TGTGCCAGCAGTTCCGAGAAAAGGGGACTGCGCGAGCAGTACTTC
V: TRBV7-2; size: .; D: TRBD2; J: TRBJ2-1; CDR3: CASSLVLVLAGARVNEQFF; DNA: TGTGCCAGCAGCTTAGTCCTCGTACTAGCGGGAGCAAGGGTCAATGAGCAGTTCTTC
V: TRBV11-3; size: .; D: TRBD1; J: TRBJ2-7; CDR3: CASSSGQGYEQYF; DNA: TGTGCCAGCAGCTCCGGACAGGGCTACGAGCAGTACTTC
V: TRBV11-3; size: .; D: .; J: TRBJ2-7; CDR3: CASSLEAGYEQYF; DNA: TGTGCCAGCAGCTTAGAAGCGGGCTACGAGCAGTACTTC
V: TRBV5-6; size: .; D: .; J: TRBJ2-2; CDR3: CASSLGANTGELFF; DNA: TGTGCCAGCAGCTTAGGAGCGAACACCGGGGAGCTGTTTTTT